The count of the clone carrying this T cell receptor (beta chain) is one. Participants, roughly 18 to 89 years old, spanned fewer than 25 US areas. This record belongs to a study of blood T cell repertoires in COVID-19. Overall study context: COVID-19 samples collected from the United States, Italy and Spain covered acute and convalescent phases. From T cells, B-cell-depleted T cells, or PBMCs came the material, which was cDNA or gDNA.

The germline gives CDR1 GTSNPN, CDR2 SVGIG (reference sequence). The CDR3 spans 14 residues. After removal of 7 bases from V and 1 base from J, the junction contained 10 bases not matched to a gene. As originally analysed: Using reference gene primer amplification, nucleated cell counts were estimated. Sequencing was performed with immunoSEQ multiplex PCR; in TCRdb, only in-frame clones are kept and a portion is missing. The D gene and trimming were derived from the DNA, and the V and J assignments and clone size from that table. The profile shows 210,000 or so clones, 75% to 85% of them singletons. This sequence was found in a woman between 40 and 55 years old with acute COVID-19. V is TRBV30 and J is TRBJ2-7, with TRBD1 identical over 7 bases. The source material was PBMCs or T cells enriched from blood (not recorded which). This CDR3 is CASHINRGSYEQYF. CDR3 sequence (DNA): TGTGCCTCACACATTAACAGGGGTTCCTACGAGCAGTACTTC.